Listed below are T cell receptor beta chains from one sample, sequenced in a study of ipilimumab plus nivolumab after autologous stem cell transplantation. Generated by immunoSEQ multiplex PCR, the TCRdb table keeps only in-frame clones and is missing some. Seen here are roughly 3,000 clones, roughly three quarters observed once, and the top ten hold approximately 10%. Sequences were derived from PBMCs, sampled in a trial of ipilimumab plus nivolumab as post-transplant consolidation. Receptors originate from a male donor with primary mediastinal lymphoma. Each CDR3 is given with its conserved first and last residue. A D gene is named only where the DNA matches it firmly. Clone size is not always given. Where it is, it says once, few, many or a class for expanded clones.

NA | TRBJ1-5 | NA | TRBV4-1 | CASSPQLRQPQHF | TGCGCCAGCAGCCCCCAGCTTAGGCAGCCCCAGCATTTT
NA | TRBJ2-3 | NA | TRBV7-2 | CASSRSPLRDTQYF | TGTGCCAGCAGCCGCAGCCCTTTGAGGGATACGCAGTATTTT
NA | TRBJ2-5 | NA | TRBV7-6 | CASSLASLFVIETQYF | TGTGCCAGCAGCTTAGCGTCCCTATTTGTAATAGAGACCCAGTACTTC
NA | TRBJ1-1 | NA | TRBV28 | CASSPRLTEAFF | TGTGCCAGCAGTCCTCGGCTAACTGAAGCTTTCTTT
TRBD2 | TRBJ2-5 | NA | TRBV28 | CASSSELAGAETQYF | TGTGCCAGCAGTTCCGAGCTAGCGGGAGCGGAGACCCAGTACTTC
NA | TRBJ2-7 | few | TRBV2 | CASGGGNYEQYF | TGTGCCAGCGGTGGGGGGAATTACGAGCAGTACTTC
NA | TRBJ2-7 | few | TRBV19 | CASSSAYEQYF | TGTGCCAGTAGTTCAGCCTACGAGCAGTACTTC
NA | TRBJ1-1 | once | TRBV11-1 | CASSFPNTEAFF | TGTGCCAGCAGCTTTCCGAACACTGAAGCTTTCTTT
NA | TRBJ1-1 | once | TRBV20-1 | CSAARVPEAFF | TGCAGTGCCGCGCGCGTGCCTGAAGCTTTCTTT
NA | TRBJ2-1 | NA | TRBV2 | CASSEAGDNEQFF | TGTGCCAGCAGTGAGGCAGGGGATAATGAGCAGTTCTTC
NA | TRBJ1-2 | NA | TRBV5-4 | CASSTKVGARGYTF | TGTGCCAGCAGCACTAAAGTGGGGGCACGTGGCTACACCTTC
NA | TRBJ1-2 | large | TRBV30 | CAWSGLDGNGYTF | TGTGCCTGGAGTGGTTTGGACGGGAATGGCTACACCTTC
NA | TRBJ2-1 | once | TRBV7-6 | CASSPAGIYNEQFF | TGTGCCAGCAGCCCAGCGGGTATCTACAATGAGCAGTTCTTC
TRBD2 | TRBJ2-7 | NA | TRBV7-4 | CASSASSGGAGRQDF | TGTGCCAGCAGCGCGTCTAGCGGGGGGGCCGGTCGGCAGGACTTC
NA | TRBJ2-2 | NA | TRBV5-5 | CASSFTGELFF | TGTGCCAGCAGCTTCACCGGGGAGCTGTTTTTT
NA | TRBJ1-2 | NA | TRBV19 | CASSPRTDGYTF | TGTGCCAGTAGTCCCCGGACAGATGGCTACACCTTC
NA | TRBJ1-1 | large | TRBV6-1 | CASSEQGTMNTEAFF | TGTGCCAGCAGTGAACAGGGTACCATGAACACTGAAGCTTTCTTT
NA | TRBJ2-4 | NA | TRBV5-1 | CASSQDSRNIQYF | TGCGCCAGCAGCCAAGACAGTCGGAACATTCAGTACTTC
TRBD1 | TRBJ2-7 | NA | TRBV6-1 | CASTDLPGQDTYEQYF | TGTGCCAGCACTGACCTACCGGGACAGGATACCTACGAGCAGTACTTC
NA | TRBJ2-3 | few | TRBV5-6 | CASSLLRDTQYF | TGTGCCAGCAGCTTGTTAAGAGATACGCAGTATTTT
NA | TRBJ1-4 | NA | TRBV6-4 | CASPGTTCNEKLFF | TGTGCCAGTCCCGGGACAACCTGTAATGAAAAACTGTTTTTT
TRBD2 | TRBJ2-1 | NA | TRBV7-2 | CASSPLAGTRSYNEQFF | TGTGCCAGCAGCCCGTTAGCGGGAACGCGGTCCTACAATGAGCAGTTCTTC
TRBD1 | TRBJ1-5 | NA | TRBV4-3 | CASSQGTTGTQPQHF | TGCGCCAGCAGCCAAGGGACGACAGGGACTCAGCCCCAGCATTTT
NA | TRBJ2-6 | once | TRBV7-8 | CASSPGPFGANVLTF | TGTGCCAGCAGCCCCGGCCCTTTCGGGGCCAACGTCCTGACTTTC
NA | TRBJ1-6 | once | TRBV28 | CASRQDGNSPLHF | TGTGCCAGCCGACAGGATGGAAATTCACCCCTCCACTTT